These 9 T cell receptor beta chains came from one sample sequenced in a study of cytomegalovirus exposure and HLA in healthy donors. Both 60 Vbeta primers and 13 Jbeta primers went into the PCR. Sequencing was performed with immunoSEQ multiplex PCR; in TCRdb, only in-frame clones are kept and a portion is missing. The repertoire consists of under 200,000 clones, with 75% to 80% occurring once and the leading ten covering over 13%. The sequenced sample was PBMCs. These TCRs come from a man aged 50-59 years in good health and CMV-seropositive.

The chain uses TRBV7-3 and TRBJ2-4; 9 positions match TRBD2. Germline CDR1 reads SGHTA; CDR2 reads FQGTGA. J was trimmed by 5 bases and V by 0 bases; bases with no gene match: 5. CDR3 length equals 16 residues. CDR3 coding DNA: TGTGCCAGCAGCTTAACCGCAGCGGGGGGACAAAACATTCAGTACTTC. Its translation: CASSLTAAGGQNIQYF.

CDR3 coding DNA: TGTGCCAGCAGATACCTACAGGGCTATGGCTACACCTTC. Translated: CASRYLQGYGYTF. The chain couples TRBV27 to TRBJ1-2; the D gene is possibly TRBD1 (6 bases). Germline V gives CDR1 MNHEY, CDR2 SMNVEV (reference sequence). This CDR3 comprises 13 residues. The V end was cut by 6 bases, the J end by 4 bases, with 12 bases between.

For the CDR3, the DNA is TGTGCCAGCAGCACGGACAGAGTCTCACCCCTCCACTTT. It specifies CASSTDRVSPLHF. The chain is built from TRBV5-8 and TRBJ1-6, with D perhaps TRBD1 (6 bases). The germline V and J ends were trimmed by 4 bases and 10 bases, with 12 bases remaining between them. The CDR3 sequence is 13 residues long. Germline values: CDR1 SGHTS, CDR2 YDEGEE.

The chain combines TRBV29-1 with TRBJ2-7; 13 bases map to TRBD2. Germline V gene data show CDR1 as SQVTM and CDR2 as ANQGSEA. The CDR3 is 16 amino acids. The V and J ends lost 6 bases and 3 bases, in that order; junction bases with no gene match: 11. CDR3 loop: CSVGGLAGSPFYEQYV. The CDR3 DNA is TGCAGCGTGGGGGGACTAGCGGGAAGCCCTTTCTACGAGCAGTACGTC.

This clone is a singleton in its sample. The CDR3 region is CASQWGGTDTQYF. DNA for the CDR3: TGTGCCAGCCAATGGGGGGGCACAGATACGCAGTATTTT. The chain employs TRBV7-9 and TRBJ2-3, with D perhaps TRBD2 (6 bases). With 8 bases removed from V and 1 base from J, the gap between germline ends came to 10 bases. The CDR3 runs to 13 residues. Per germline, CDR1 SEHNR and CDR2 FQNEAQ (reference sequence).

The CDR3 region is CASSREQGLEAFF. CDR3 nucleotides: TGTGCCAGTAGCAGGGAACAGGGTCTAGAAGCTTTCTTT. The chain couples TRBV19 to TRBJ1-1; tentative D call: TRBD1 (6 bases). Germline V CDR1 and CDR2: LNHDA, SQIVND (reference sequence). V shed 6 bases and J shed 8 bases, with 16 bases lying between them. This CDR3 has 13 residues.

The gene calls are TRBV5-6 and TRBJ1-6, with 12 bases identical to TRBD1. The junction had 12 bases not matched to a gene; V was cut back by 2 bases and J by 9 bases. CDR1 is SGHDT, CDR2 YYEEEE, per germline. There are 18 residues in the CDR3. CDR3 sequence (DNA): TGTGCCAGCAGCTTAAGTGGGACAGGGGGCCCCCAGGTTTCACCCCTCCACTTT. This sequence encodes CASSLSGTGGPQVSPLHF.

CDR3 in amino acids: CASSLWTGTNQPQHF. The DNA for the CDR3 is TGTGCCAGCAGTTTATGGACAGGGACCAATCAGCCCCAGCATTTT. This chain links TRBV27 with TRBJ1-5, with TRBD1 matching 8 bases. CDR1 MNHEY and CDR2 SMNVEV come from the germline V gene (reference sequence). Losses at the gene ends were 1 base for V and 3 bases for J; bases not matched to a gene: 2. This CDR3 contains 15 residues.

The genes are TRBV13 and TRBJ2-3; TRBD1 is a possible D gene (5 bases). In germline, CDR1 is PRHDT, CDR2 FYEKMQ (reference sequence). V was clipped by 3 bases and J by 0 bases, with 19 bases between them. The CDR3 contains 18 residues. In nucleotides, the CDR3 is TGTGCCAGCAGCTTCAAAGCAGTGACAGTGGATAGCACAGATACGCAGTATTTT. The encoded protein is CASSFKAVTVDSTDTQYF.